A selection of T cell receptor beta chains follows, all from one sample in a study of cytomegalovirus exposure and HLA in healthy donors. TCRdb's table, derived via immunoSEQ multiplex PCR, lists solely in-frame clones and lacks some. This sample's clone table lists around 150,000 clones. Sample: PBMCs. Receptor source: a man aged 40-49 years in good health and CMV-seronegative. Each CDR3 is given without its conserved first and last residue.

j_call v_call cdr3_aa
TRBJ2-7 TRBV19 ASSIWRVGGYEQY
TRBJ2-2 TRBV27 ASSLSGTRESGELF
TRBJ2-7 TRBV10-1 ASSESGGYEQY
TRBJ2-5 TRBV5-1 ASSLGQMETQY
TRBJ2-2 TRBV7-8 ASSLFDSGGFKNTGELF
TRBJ1-2 TRBV14 ASSPQVNYGYT
TRBJ2-3 TRBV5-1 ASSLDLGGVTQY
TRBJ2-2 TRBV6-6 ASRRTSGNTGELF
TRBJ1-1 TRBV11-2 ASSLQRNTEAF
TRBJ2-5 TRBV7-2 ASSRGLAQETQY
TRBJ2-5 TRBV7-9 ASSLRPRDQETQY
TRBJ2-7 TRBV7-3 ASSPSGGTIYEQY
TRBJ2-5 TRBV5-4 ASSLQGQRQETQY
TRBJ1-2 TRBV18 ASSPGQDYGYT
TRBJ2-3 TRBV10-3 AISGAIGGDTQY
TRBJ1-1 TRBV25-1 ASSDLGMSEAF